This TCR beta chain was documented in a study of blood T cell repertoires in COVID-19. Study-level information: Collection of acute and convalescent COVID-19 samples took place in the United States, Italy and Spain. PBMCs, B-cell-depleted T cells, or T cells were the source of the cDNA or gDNA that made up the material.

The CDR3 runs 16 residues. The germline V gene has CDR1 SGDLS and CDR2 YYNGEE. V shed 0 bases and J 0 bases; nucleotides not matched to a gene: 6. Seattle's cohort entered during active infection and was followed longitudinally. Original analysis: Reference gene primer amplification in the assay estimated nucleated cell counts. Clones were sequenced by immunoSEQ multiplex PCR, and TCRdb holds only the in-frame ones, with some missing. For V, J and clone size, that table is used; D and trimming come from the DNA. The table records hundreds of thousands of clones, nearly 90% of them present only once. V gene TRBV9 combines with J gene TRBJ2-7; TRBD1 matches 7 bases. This TCR was recovered from a woman in her thirties or forties with COVID-19, enrolled during active disease. Material for sequencing was peripheral blood. The CDR3 protein is CASSVGDRVYSYEQYF. Written as DNA, the CDR3 is TGTGCCAGCAGCGTAGGAGACAGGGTTTACTCCTACGAGCAGTACTTC.